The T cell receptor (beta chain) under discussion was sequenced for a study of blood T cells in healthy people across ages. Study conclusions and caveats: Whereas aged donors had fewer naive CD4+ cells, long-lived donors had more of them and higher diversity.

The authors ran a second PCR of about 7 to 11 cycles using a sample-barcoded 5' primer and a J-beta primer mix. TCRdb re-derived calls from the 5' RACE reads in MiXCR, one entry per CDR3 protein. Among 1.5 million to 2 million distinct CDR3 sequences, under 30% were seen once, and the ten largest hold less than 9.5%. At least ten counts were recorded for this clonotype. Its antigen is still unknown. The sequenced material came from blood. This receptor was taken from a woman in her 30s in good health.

The CDR3 loop reads CASSDPRGSNEQFF. The DNA of the CDR3 is TGTGCCAGCAGCGACCCCCGGGGTTCAAATGAGCAGTTCTTC. This chain connects TRBV9 to TRBJ2-1; a possible D gene is TRBD2 (5 bases). The length of the CDR3 is 14 residues. Trimming removed 3 bases from V and 7 bases from J, with 14 bases in between. The germline gives CDR1 SGDLS, CDR2 YYNGEE.